Within the sample, the clone carrying this T cell receptor beta chain is medium-sized. Its antigen is undetermined. These data come from a study of T cells in localized non-small cell lung cancer. Findings of the study overall: Adjacent uninvolved lung had the highest clonality, suggesting focused antigen responses.

Some clones are missing from TCRdb's copy, which holds only in-frame ones; the method was immunoSEQ multiplex PCR. The sample gives a few thousand clones, around 37% of which show up once; 21% is in the top ten. CDR1 MNHGY and CDR2 SAAAGT come from the germline V gene. This CDR3 comprises 16 residues. Losses at the gene ends were 10 bases for V and 3 bases for J; bases not matched to a gene: 9. Sequencing was performed on normal lung tissue next to the tumor, taken before any cancer treatment. The V and J genes are TRBV6-8 and TRBJ2-5, with TRBD2 identical over 15 bases. This TCR came from a woman aged 40-75 years with stage II squamous cell lung carcinoma. CDR3 nucleotides: TGTGCCATCAGCCCCGGGACTAGCGGGGGGAAAGAGACCCAGTACTTC. It yields the protein CAISPGTSGGKETQYF.